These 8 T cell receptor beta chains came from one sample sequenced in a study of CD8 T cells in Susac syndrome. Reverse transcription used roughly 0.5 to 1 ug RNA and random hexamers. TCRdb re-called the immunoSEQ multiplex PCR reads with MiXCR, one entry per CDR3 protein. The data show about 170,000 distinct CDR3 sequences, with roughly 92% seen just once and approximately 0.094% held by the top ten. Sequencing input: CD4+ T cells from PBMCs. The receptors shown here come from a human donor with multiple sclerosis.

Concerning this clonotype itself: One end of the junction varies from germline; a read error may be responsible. The CDR3 region is CATSDLRNSLYF. The CDR3 nucleotides read TGTGCCACCAGTGATTTGAGGAACAGCTTATACTTC. The gene calls are TRBV24-1 and TRBJ1-2; D ambiguous. Germline CDR1 is KGHDR and CDR2 is SFDVKD. This CDR3 is built from 12 residues.

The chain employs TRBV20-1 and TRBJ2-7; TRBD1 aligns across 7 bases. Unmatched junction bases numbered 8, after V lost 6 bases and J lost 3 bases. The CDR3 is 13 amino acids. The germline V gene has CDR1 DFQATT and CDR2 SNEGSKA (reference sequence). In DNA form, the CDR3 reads TGCAGTGCAACGACAGGGTCCGTCTACGAGCAGTACTTC. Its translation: CSATTGSVYEQYF.

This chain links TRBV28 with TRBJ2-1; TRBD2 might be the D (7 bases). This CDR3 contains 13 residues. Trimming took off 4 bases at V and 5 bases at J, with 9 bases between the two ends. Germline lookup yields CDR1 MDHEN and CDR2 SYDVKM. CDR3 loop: CASSWGGNNEQFF. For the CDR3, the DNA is TGTGCCAGCAGTTGGGGGGGCAACAATGAGCAGTTCTTC.

The CDR3 sequence: CAWSSNTGQLTDTQYF. As DNA, the CDR3 is TGTGCCTGGAGCTCAAACACGGGGCAGCTCACAGATACGCAGTATTTT. The V and J genes are TRBV30 and TRBJ2-3; D is perhaps TRBD1 or TRBD2 (5 bases each). This CDR3 region has 16 residues. V lost 3 bases and J lost 2, with 18 bases in between. The germline V gene encodes CDR1 GTSNPN and CDR2 SVGIG (reference sequence).

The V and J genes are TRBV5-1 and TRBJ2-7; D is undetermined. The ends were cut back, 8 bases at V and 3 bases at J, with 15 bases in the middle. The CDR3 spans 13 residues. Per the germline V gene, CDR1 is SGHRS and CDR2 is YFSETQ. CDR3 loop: CASCKVVGYEQYF. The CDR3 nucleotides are TGCGCCAGTTGTAAAGTGGTCGGCTACGAGCAGTACTTC.

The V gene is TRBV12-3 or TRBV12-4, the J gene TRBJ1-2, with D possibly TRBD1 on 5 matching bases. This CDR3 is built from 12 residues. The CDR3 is CAAGQSLYGYTF. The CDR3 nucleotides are TGTGCAGCAGGGCAGTCCCTCTATGGCTACACCTTC.

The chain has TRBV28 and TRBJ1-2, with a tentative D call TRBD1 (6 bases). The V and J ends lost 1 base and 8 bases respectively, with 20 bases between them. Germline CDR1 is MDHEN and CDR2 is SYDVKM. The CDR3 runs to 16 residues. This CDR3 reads CASSLLPLSGGRGYTF. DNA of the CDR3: TGTGCCAGCAGTTTATTACCCCTCTCGGGGGGCCGCGGCTACACCTTC.

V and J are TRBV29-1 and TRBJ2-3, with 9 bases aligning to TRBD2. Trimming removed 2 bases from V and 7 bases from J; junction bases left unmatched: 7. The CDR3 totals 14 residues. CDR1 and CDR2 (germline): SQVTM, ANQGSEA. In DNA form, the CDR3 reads TGCAGCGTTGAACGGCGGGGGGGCGGATATACGCAGTATTTT. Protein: CSVERRGGGYTQYF.